Below, 8 T cell receptor beta chains from the same sample are listed, as sequenced in a study of radiation and T cells in renal cell carcinoma. Generated by immunoSEQ multiplex PCR, the TCRdb table keeps only in-frame clones and is missing some. The sample contains under 200,000 clones, about 87% of which appear only once. Time point specified: blood 4 weeks post-SBRT, at nephrectomy. Regarding treatment: 15 Gy SBRT to primary tumor, nephrectomy 4 weeks later. This material consisted of blood, taken from a patient whose treatment included radiotherapy and nephrectomy. All receptors derive from a woman in her forties or fifties with renal cell carcinoma.

The chain employs TRBV14 and TRBJ2-1; 14 nucleotides line up with TRBD2. The germline V gene has CDR1 SGHDN and CDR2 FVKESK. Trimming at V came to 4 bases and at J to 3 bases, leaving 11 bases not matched to a gene. The CDR3 extends over 19 amino acids. The CDR3 loop is CASSLVKPGLAGVYNEQFF. The CDR3 DNA reads TGTGCCAGCAGCCTAGTAAAGCCGGGACTAGCGGGGGTCTACAATGAGCAGTTCTTC.

This chain connects TRBV5-1 to TRBJ2-7; TRBD2 matches 7 bases. Losses at the gene ends were 2 bases for V and 2 bases for J; bases not matched to a gene: 4. This CDR3 contains 14 residues. Germline loops: CDR1 SGHRS, CDR2 YFSETQ. CDR3 protein: CASSFYREAYEQYF. CDR3 nucleotide sequence: TGCGCCAGCAGCTTCTACCGGGAGGCCTACGAGCAGTACTTC.

The chain couples TRBV7-2 to TRBJ1-1; no clear D gene. V gave up 5 bases and J gave up 6 bases, with 16 bases separating them. The CDR3 sequence is 14 residues long. Germline-derived CDR1 and CDR2 are SGHTA and FQGNSA. The CDR3 DNA sequence: TGTGCCAGCAGCCCGGAGGACGTCTGGCCTGAAGCTTTCTTT. It translates to CASSPEDVWPEAFF.

The genes are TRBV10-3 and TRBJ1-1; 7 nucleotides match TRBD1. V trimming: 6 bases; J trimming: 2 bases; junction bases outside the gene matches: 3. There are 13 residues in the CDR3. Germline V CDR1 and CDR2: ENHRY, SYGVKD. CDR3 DNA: TGTGCCATCAGAGACAGGGAAAACACTGAAGCTTTCTTT. Protein: CAIRDRENTEAFF.

CDR3 amino acids: CASSFAGENYGYTF. In DNA, the CDR3 is TGCGCCAGCAGCTTCGCAGGGGAGAACTATGGCTACACCTTC. The rearrangement joins TRBV5-1 to TRBJ1-2, with D perhaps matching TRBD1 (6 bases). CDR3 size: 14 residues. The germline CDR1 and CDR2 sequences are SGHRS and YFSETQ. Between the trimmed V and J ends, which lost 2 bases and 2 bases, there was a span of 10 bases.

This clone was seen more than once but under ten times. V and J are TRBV6-1 and TRBJ1-5; a weak D match, TRBD1 (5 bases). This CDR3 contains 15 residues. Germline CDR1 is MNHNS and CDR2 is SASEGT. V gave up 9 bases and J gave up 4 bases, with 19 bases separating them. CDR3: CASAVGFGGNQPQHF. In DNA form, the CDR3 reads TGTGCCAGTGCAGTGGGGTTTGGGGGGAATCAGCCCCAGCATTTT.

J is TRBJ1-1 and V is TRBV20-1, with unresolved D. CDR1 and CDR2 from the germline V gene are DFQATT and SNEGSKA (reference sequence). Trimming pared 5 bases from V and 1 base from J, leaving 5 bases between. The CDR3 runs to 11 residues. CDR3: CSALANTEAFF. CDR3 DNA: TGCAGTGCTTTGGCGAACACTGAAGCTTTCTTT.

This clone appeared a single time. The chain joins TRBV19 to TRBJ1-2; 9 nucleotides align to TRBD1. Per germline, CDR1 LNHDA and CDR2 SQIVND (reference sequence). CDR3 length: 15 residues. With V trimmed by 4 bases and J by 3 bases, 6 bases remained unmatched. The CDR3 sequence is CASSTIQGADYGYTF. CDR3 bases: TGTGCCAGTAGTACGATACAGGGGGCGGACTATGGCTACACCTTC.